This T cell receptor (beta chain) was sequenced in a study of tumor T cells in aggressive B-cell lymphoma. Germline lookup yields CDR1 KGHSH and CDR2 LQKENI. The CDR3 covers 16 residues. Between the trimmed V and J ends, which lost 5 bases and 4 bases, there was a span of 18 bases. Assay used: immunoSEQ multiplex PCR; TCRdb lists only in-frame clones, some missing. The sample lists 2,500 to 3,500 clones, approximately 86% seen once, with 5.8% in the top ten. The receptor comes from an adult with diffuse large B cell lymphoma. What was sequenced was tumor tissue. The chain joins TRBV18 to TRBJ2-1; D uncertain. Here the CDR3 DNA reads TGTGCCAGCTCAGGTCAAAGACTGACCGCTTACAATGAGCAGTTCTTC. This translates into CASSGQRLTAYNEQFF.